This passage covers 24 T cell receptor beta chains from one sample sequenced in a study of type 1 and type 2 diabetes patients. The PCR template was genomic DNA. Amplification of the beta chain CDR3 used 30 forward and 13 reverse multiplex primers. TCRdb itself ran the multiplex PCR reads through MiXCR, one entry per CDR3 protein. The repertoire holds approximately 260,000 distinct CDR3 sequences, with around 47% as singletons. The source material was peripheral blood mononuclear cells (PBMCs). The receptor source for this set is a man aged 18-30 years with type 2 diabetes.

This clonotype was seen only once. The genes are TRBV9 and TRBJ2-5, with a tentative D call TRBD2 (5 bases). CDR3 length: 14 residues. V was shortened by 1 base and J by 7 bases, with 14 bases between the two germline ends. Germline CDR1 SGDLS, CDR2 YYNGEE. CDR3 in amino acids: CASSVNPSEGTQYF. The CDR3 coding sequence is TGTGCCAGCAGCGTAAATCCATCCGAGGGGACCCAGTACTTC.

In DNA, the CDR3 is TGTGCCAGTACCGGAGGTGTGGTGAACACTGAAGCTTTCTTT. It yields the protein CASTGGVVNTEAFF. J is TRBJ1-1 and V is TRBV19; no definite D call. Looked up from germline, CDR1 is LNHDA and CDR2 is SQIVND (reference sequence). Trimming took 7 bases from V and 0 from J, leaving 12 bases between them. CDR3 length: 14 amino acids.

This clonotype has just a few counts. This chain joins TRBV7-6 and TRBJ1-6, with D possibly TRBD1 on 5 matching bases. Between the trimmed V and J ends, which lost 1 base and 10 bases, there was a span of 14 bases. The CDR3 extends over 15 amino acids. The germline V gene has CDR1 SGHVS and CDR2 FNYEAQ. CDR3 coding DNA: TGTGCCAGCAGCTTAGACCAGGGAAGTTGGTCACCCCTCCACTTT. This encodes CASSLDQGSWSPLHF.

The chain is built from TRBV7-3 and TRBJ2-1; D uncertain. CDR1 is SGHTA and CDR2 is FQGTGA in the germline V gene. There are 14 residues in the CDR3. The ends were cut back, 1 base at V and 5 bases at J, with 9 bases in the middle. CDR3 loop: CASSLREQHNEQFF. CDR3 DNA sequence: TGTGCCAGCAGCTTAAGGGAACAGCACAATGAGCAGTTCTTC.

The V call is TRBV19, the J call TRBJ1-5; D ambiguous. V lost 5 bases, J lost 0 bases, and 14 bases lay in between. The CDR3 loop spans 16 amino acids. Germline CDR1 LNHDA, CDR2 SQIVND (reference sequence). The CDR3 sequence: CASSFFITTSNQPQHF. In nucleotides, the CDR3 is TGTGCCAGTAGTTTTTTCATAACAACTAGCAATCAGCCCCAGCATTTT.

This chain connects TRBV7-3 to TRBJ1-2; D ambiguous. CDR3 length: 14 amino acids. Trimming pared 6 bases from V and 0 bases from J, leaving 11 bases between. Germline CDR1 is SGHTA and CDR2 is FQGTGA. CDR3 DNA: TGTGCCAGCAGTTTGGTCAAATCTAACTATGGCTACACCTTC. It translates to CASSLVKSNYGYTF.

The chain recombines TRBV6-1 with TRBJ1-1; perhaps TRBD1 as D (6 bases). There are 13 residues in the CDR3. The V end lost 6 bases, the J end lost 0 bases, and 8 bases lay between the germline ends. Germline CDR1 is MNHNS and CDR2 is SASEGT. This CDR3 reads CASRDSLNTEAFF. In nucleotides, the CDR3 is TGTGCCAGCAGGGACAGCTTGAACACTGAAGCTTTCTTT.

The V call is TRBV6-5, the J call TRBJ1-1; tentatively, D is TRBD1 (5 bases). The germline gives CDR1 MNHEY, CDR2 SVGAGI. This CDR3 comprises 14 residues. Trimming took 8 bases from V and 0 from J, leaving 13 bases between them. The DNA for the CDR3 is TGTGCCAGCGGATCCTCGGGACTGAACACTGAAGCTTTCTTT. Its translation: CASGSSGLNTEAFF.

This clonotype was seen a handful of times. The gene calls are TRBV28 and TRBJ2-1, with D maybe TRBD2 (5 bases). V lost 3 bases and J lost 3, with 12 bases in between. Germline V gene sequence: CDR1 MDHEN, CDR2 SYDVKM. The CDR3 spans 15 residues. CDR3 in amino acids: CASSLFSGIYNEQFF. The CDR3 region has the DNA TGTGCCAGCAGTTTGTTCAGCGGTATCTACAATGAGCAGTTCTTC.

V is TRBV2 and J is TRBJ2-7, with D possibly matching TRBD2 (6 bases). This CDR3 spans 15 amino acids. Trimming took off 2 bases at V and 6 bases at J, with 17 bases between the two ends. The germline V gene encodes CDR1 SNHLY and CDR2 FYNNEI. The CDR3 reads CASSEPRGAPGEQYF. The CDR3 bases are TGTGCCAGCAGTGAACCGCGGGGAGCCCCCGGCGAGCAGTACTTC.

The CDR3 sequence is CASSDLDKAGAGEGQHF. DNA for the CDR3: TGTGCCAGCAGTGATCTCGATAAGGCAGGCGCCGGTGAGGGTCAGCATTTT. The chain couples TRBV25-1 to TRBJ1-5; no definite D call. This CDR3 has 17 residues. V dropped 3 bases and J dropped 13 bases, with 28 bases sitting between them. In germline, CDR1 is MGHDK, CDR2 SYGVNS.

This clonotype was seen a handful of times. The V call is TRBV4-3, the J call TRBJ1-1; D uncertain. CDR1 is LGHNA, CDR2 YSLEER, per germline. CDR3 length equals 12 residues. V shed 0 bases and J shed 7 bases, with 6 bases lying between them. The CDR3 region has the DNA TGCGCCAGCAGCCAAGATTCGGGTGAAGCTTTCTTT. Its translation is CASSQDSGEAFF.

Of note for this clonotype: Without the conserved terminal phenylalanine or tryptophan, this CDR3 likely stems from a read error. The chain combines TRBV25-1 with TRBJ2-7, with D tentatively TRBD2 (5 bases). Germline CDR1 MGHDK, CDR2 SYGVNS. The CDR3 covers 14 residues. V lost 5 bases and J 5 bases, leaving 16 bases between the germline ends. The CDR3 region is CASSFRLSFDEQYL. DNA for the CDR3: TGTGCCAGCAGTTTTAGACTATCCTTCGACGAGCAGTACCTC.

This clonotype was seen a single time. The chain employs TRBV6-1 and TRBJ2-5; 15 nucleotides line up with TRBD2. Per germline, CDR1 MNHNS and CDR2 SASEGT. The CDR3 consists of 15 residues. V gave up 10 bases and J gave up 4 bases; unmatched junction bases: 7. The CDR3 loop is CATATGLAGGETQYF. The CDR3 DNA sequence: TGTGCCACCGCGACGGGACTAGCGGGAGGAGAGACCCAGTACTTC.

The J gene is TRBJ2-7, the V gene TRBV12-3 or TRBV12-4; D possibly corresponds to TRBD1 (7 bases). Trimming shortened V by 10 bases and J by 4 bases, and 14 bases separated the two germline ends. CDR3 length: 12 amino acids. CDR3 nucleotide sequence: TGTGCCACGCGGGACAGTCTTTACGAGCAGTACTTC. Its protein is CATRDSLYEQYF.

The chain joins TRBV7-6 to TRBJ2-7, with D perhaps matching TRBD1 (5 bases). The CDR3 runs to 14 residues. The germline gives CDR1 SGHVS, CDR2 FNYEAQ. Trimming removed 5 bases from V and 3 bases from J, with 14 bases in between. CDR3 in amino acids: CASSLRVQGYEQYF. CDR3 coding DNA: TGTGCCAGCAGCCTCCGGGTCCAGGGCTACGAGCAGTACTTC.

V usage is TRBV20-1 and J usage is TRBJ2-1; D is undetermined. This CDR3 comprises 12 residues. V shed 6 bases and J shed 10 bases, with 16 bases lying between them. The germline V gene has CDR1 DFQATT and CDR2 SNEGSKA (reference sequence). CDR3 nucleotides: TGCAGTGCCAGAATCGAACCAGCGGAGCAGTTCTTC. It specifies CSARIEPAEQFF.

As concerns this clonotype: The junction and the germline gene differ at one end; a read error may be behind it. The CDR3 region is CASSLYQAGDTRYF. The CDR3 DNA is TGTGCCAGCAGCTTATATCAAGCGGGAGATACGCGGTATTTT. The chain carries TRBV7-8 and TRBJ2-3, with TRBD2 identical over 8 bases. The CDR3 loop spans 14 amino acids. CDR1 is SGHVS, CDR2 FQNEAQ, per germline.

This sequence joins TRBV7-8 and TRBJ2-5, with D possibly being TRBD1 (6 bases). V was trimmed by 5 bases and J by 4 bases, leaving 17 bases between them. The germline V gene encodes CDR1 SGHVS and CDR2 FQNEAQ. This CDR3 spans 15 amino acids. CDR3 nucleotide sequence: TGTGCCAGCAGCCAAGTGGCAGGGGCGGGAGAGACCCAGTACTTC. Translation: CASSQVAGAGETQYF.

This clonotype has a count of ten or more. This sequence joins TRBV7-3 and TRBJ1-6; TRBD1 is a possible D gene (5 bases). Germline V gene lookup returns CDR1 SGHTA and CDR2 FQGTGA. The CDR3 consists of 14 residues. Trimming removed 2 bases from V and 8 bases from J, with 10 bases in between. CDR3 nucleotide sequence: TGTGCCAGCAGCTTAGGTCAAGGGGATTCACCCCTCCACTTT. Protein sequence: CASSLGQGDSPLHF. Full variable domain (remainder filled in from reference TRBV7-3 and TRBJ1-6): GAGVSQTPSNKVTEKGKYVELRCDPISGHTALYWYRQSLGQGPEFLIYFQGTGAADDSGLPNDRFFAVRPEGSVSTLKIQRTERGDSAVYLCASSLGQGDSPLHFGNGTRLTVT.

V is TRBV19 and J is TRBJ1-4; 8 nucleotides match TRBD1. Germline V gives CDR1 LNHDA, CDR2 SQIVND (reference sequence). V dropped 9 bases and J dropped 10; count of bases not matched to a gene: 16. This CDR3 is 15 amino acids long. CDR3 DNA sequence: TGTGCCAGCACAGCCGGGACAGGTCCTAATCGAAAACTGTTTTTT. This encodes CASTAGTGPNRKLFF. Full variable domain (remainder filled in from reference TRBV19 and TRBJ1-4): DGGITQSPKYLFRKEGQNVTLSCEQNLNHDAMYWYRQDPGQGLRLIYYSQIVNDFQKGDIAEGYSVSREKKESFPLTVTSAQKNPTAFYLCASTAGTGPNRKLFFGSGTQLSVL.

The V call is TRBV10-1, the J call TRBJ2-1; D unclear. The CDR3 contains 14 residues. Trimming shortened V by 0 bases and J by 9 bases, and 12 bases separated the two germline ends. The germline gives CDR1 WNHNN, CDR2 SYGVQD (reference sequence). The chain's CDR3 is CASSESKWPREQFF. The CDR3 nucleotides read TGCGCCAGCAGTGAGTCTAAATGGCCCCGTGAGCAGTTCTTC.

The rearrangement links TRBV6-5 to TRBJ1-6; weak D call: TRBD1 (5 bases). Between the trimmed V and J ends, which lost 2 bases and 7 bases, there was a span of 6 bases. The germline V gene encodes CDR1 MNHEY and CDR2 SVGAGI. The CDR3 totals 13 residues. CDR3 in amino acids: CASSYEGNSPLHF. The DNA of the CDR3 is TGTGCCAGCAGTTACGAGGGGAATTCACCCCTCCACTTT.

This rearrangement joins TRBV5-1 to TRBJ2-7, with TRBD1 matching over 7 bases. This CDR3 contains 14 residues. Germline V gene sequence: CDR1 SGHRS, CDR2 YFSETQ. V lost 3 bases, J lost 4 bases, and 7 bases stayed unmatched. The DNA for the CDR3 is TGCGCCAGCAGCTCCCCGGGACAGACTTACGAGCAGTACTTC. Its protein is CASSSPGQTYEQYF.